Below, 20 T cell receptor beta chains from the same sample are listed, as sequenced in a study of blood T cells in healthy people across ages. A second PCR, run for roughly 6 to 11 cycles, used a sample-barcoded 5' primer plus a J-beta primer mix. Via MiXCR, TCRdb re-called the 5' RACE reads, giving one row per CDR3 protein. The table lists about 690,000 distinct CDR3 sequences, less than 45% of them singletons. The sample consisted of blood. Receptors originate from a man aged 80 or over in good health.

This rearrangement joins TRBV20-1 to TRBJ1-2; TRBD1 matches 8 bases. Trimming took 5 bases from V and 2 from J; bases not matched to a gene: 10. The V gene's germline CDR1 is DFQATT and CDR2 SNEGSKA (reference sequence). This CDR3 has 15 residues. The CDR3 nucleotides are TGCAGTGCTGACAGGGGTAGATTGGGGAACTATGGCTACACCTTC. This codes for CSADRGRLGNYGYTF.

Comment on this clonotype: A read error is possible here, since a much larger clone lies one base away. This chain joins TRBV6-2 or TRBV6-3 and TRBJ2-3; no reliable D call. CDR1 and CDR2 from the germline V gene are MNHEY and SVGEGT. The CDR3 covers 15 residues. CDR3 sequence reads: CASRPVGKPTDTRYF. The DNA for the CDR3 is TGTGCCAGCAGGCCCGTTGGTAAACCCACAGATACGCGGTATTTT.

This chain uses TRBV3-1 with TRBJ2-1; 9 nucleotides align to TRBD2. This CDR3 spans 14 amino acids. Trimming removed 4 bases from V and 7 bases from J; junction bases left unmatched: 5. Germline assignment: CDR1 LGHDT and CDR2 YNNKEL (reference sequence). CDR3 region: CASSPGLATNEQFF. The CDR3 DNA follows: TGTGCCAGCAGCCCGGGACTAGCAACGAATGAGCAGTTCTTC.

V and J are TRBV10-1 and TRBJ2-2; TRBD1 matches at 7 bases. The CDR3 loop spans 13 amino acids. Germline values: CDR1 WNHNN, CDR2 SYGVQD (reference sequence). J lost 4 bases, V lost 7 bases, and 3 bases had no gene match. CDR3 protein: CASKGTATGELFF. CDR3 sequence (DNA): TGCGCCAGCAAGGGGACAGCCACCGGGGAGCTGTTTTTT.

The CDR3 nucleotides read TGCAGCGTTGAAGGGGGAGGGTATAGGTCCTACAATGAGCAGTTCTTC. As protein: CSVEGGGYRSYNEQFF. V is TRBV29-1 and J is TRBJ2-1; TRBD2 agrees at 7 bases. Trimming removed 1 base from V and 1 base from J; junction bases left unmatched: 7. The V gene's germline CDR1 is SQVTM and CDR2 ANQGSEA. This CDR3 is built from 16 residues.

This chain joins TRBV7-2 and TRBJ2-7; D gene unclear. The DNA end is a closer match to TRBJ2-5, so the J assignment may be wrong. Germline values: CDR1 SGHTA, CDR2 FQGNSA. This CDR3 contains 16 residues. The CDR3 is CASSFAVRFPQETQYF. The CDR3 DNA reads TGTGCCAGCAGCTTTGCTGTGAGGTTCCCACAAGAGACCCAGTACTTC.

This clonotype was seen at least ten times. V and J are TRBV20-1 and TRBJ2-3; 9 bases agree with TRBD2. Trimming removed 5 bases from V and 1 base from J; junction bases left unmatched: 7. This CDR3 is 15 amino acids long. Germline V lookup: CDR1 DFQATT, CDR2 SNEGSKA (reference sequence). DNA of the CDR3: TGCAGTGCTTTCTATAGCGGGAGTGGCACAGATACGCAGTATTTT. Residues: CSAFYSGSGTDTQYF.

The V call is TRBV2, the J call TRBJ2-1; TRBD2 is a possible D gene (5 bases). This CDR3 is built from 16 residues. The germline V gene has CDR1 SNHLY and CDR2 FYNNEI. Deletions cut 10 bases from V and 0 bases from J, with 19 bases between. CDR3 sequence: CANSPGGSSSYNEQFF. CDR3 nucleotide sequence: TGTGCCAACAGCCCTGGCGGGTCCAGCTCCTACAATGAGCAGTTCTTC. The whole variable domain, filled in from reference TRBV2 and TRBJ2-1, reads EPEVTQTPSHQVTQMGQEVILRCVPISNHLYFYWYRQILGQKVEFLVSFYNNEISEKSEIFDDQFSVERPDGSNFTLKIRSTKLEDSAMYFCANSPGGSSSYNEQFFGPGTRLTVL.

V usage is TRBV24-1 and J usage is TRBJ2-3; TRBD2 aligns across 12 bases. Germline-derived CDR1 and CDR2 are KGHDR and SFDVKD. This CDR3 contains 22 residues. V gave up 7 bases and J gave up 4 bases; unmatched junction bases: 26. CDR3 bases: TGTGCCACCAGCTGTCCGGGACAGAGAACTTGGACTAGCGGGATTGGGTCAGATACGCAGTATTTT. This encodes CATSCPGQRTWTSGIGSDTQYF.

This clonotype was observed a few times. The genes are TRBV29-1 and TRBJ1-2, with a possible D match to TRBD1 (6 bases). V was clipped by 3 bases and J by 4 bases, with 18 bases between them. This CDR3 is built from 15 residues. Germline-derived CDR1 and CDR2 are SQVTM and ANQGSEA. CDR3 residues: CSVEGDRTKPYGYTF. The CDR3 DNA follows: TGCAGCGTTGAGGGAGACAGGACCAAACCCTATGGCTACACCTTC.

V usage is TRBV6-4 and J usage is TRBJ2-3; possibly TRBD1 or TRBD2 for D (5 bases each). This CDR3 is built from 14 residues. Germline V gives CDR1 MRHNA, CDR2 SNTAGT. V lost 3 bases and J lost 1, with 8 bases in between. Written as DNA, the CDR3 is TGTGCCAGCAGTGAGGGGGAAGGCACAGATACGCAGTATTTT. Its translation is CASSEGEGTDTQYF.

J is TRBJ2-7 and V is TRBV3-1; 7 bases map to TRBD2. The germline gives CDR1 LGHDT, CDR2 YNNKEL (reference sequence). The trim removed 0 bases at V and 7 bases at J, leaving 6 bases unmatched. The CDR3 sequence is 14 residues long. The CDR3 region is CASSQERIGREQYF. The CDR3 DNA sequence: TGTGCCAGCAGCCAAGAAAGGATCGGGAGGGAGCAGTACTTC.

This chain uses TRBV11-2 with TRBJ2-5; weak D call: TRBD2 (7 bases). V was cut by 2 bases and J by 4 bases, with 14 bases left in between. There are 15 residues in the CDR3. Germline CDR1 SGHAT, CDR2 FQNNGV. The CDR3 reads CASSLRQGRAETQYF. CDR3 in DNA: TGTGCCAGCAGCTTAAGGCAGGGGAGGGCAGAGACCCAGTACTTC. The variable domain in full, with the rest retrieved from reference TRBV11-2 and TRBJ2-5, is EAGVAQSPRYKIIEKRQSVAFWCNPISGHATLYWYQQILGQGPKLLIQFQNNGVVDDSQLPKDRFSAERLKGVDSTLKIQPAKLEDSAVYLCASSLRQGRAETQYFGPGTRLLVL.

V gene TRBV4-3 combines with J gene TRBJ1-1; TRBD1 agrees at 7 bases. The V gene's germline CDR1 is LGHNA and CDR2 YSLEER. Germline trimming cut 2 bases from V and 1 base from J; bases unmatched to any gene: 7. The CDR3 length is 16 residues. The CDR3 sequence is CASSQYLTGANTEAFF. CDR3 bases: TGCGCCAGCAGCCAATACCTAACAGGGGCGAACACTGAAGCTTTCTTT.

The V and J genes are TRBV11-2 and TRBJ2-1; 9 bases align to TRBD1. V shed 2 bases and J 5 bases; nucleotides not matched to a gene: 7. Germline lookup yields CDR1 SGHAT and CDR2 FQNNGV. CDR3 length equals 16 residues. The CDR3 loop reads CASSLFRGQGHNEQFF. The CDR3, as DNA: TGTGCCAGCAGCTTATTTCGGGGACAGGGCCACAATGAGCAGTTCTTC.

This clonotype was seen only a few times. Here the CDR3 reads CASSLVWTATSGRTGETQYF. The DNA for the CDR3 is TGTGCCAGCAGCTTAGTTTGGACAGCGACTAGCGGGAGGACAGGGGAGACCCAGTACTTC. The gene calls are TRBV7-6 and TRBJ2-5; TRBD2 matches 13 bases. Losses at the gene ends were 1 base for V and 5 bases for J; bases not matched to a gene: 16. The CDR3 runs to 20 residues. CDR1 and CDR2 from the germline V gene are SGHVS and FNYEAQ.

In its sample, this clonotype was seen a few times. The CDR3 DNA follows: TGCGCCAGCAGCTTTTCCCCAGGAGAGGCCGAGCAGTACTTC. It is translated as CASSFSPGEAEQYF. This chain uses TRBV5-1 with TRBJ2-7; D not certain. With 2 bases removed from V and 6 bases from J, the gap between germline ends came to 15 bases. CDR3 size: 14 residues. Germline V gene lookup returns CDR1 SGHRS and CDR2 YFSETQ.

The chain employs TRBV27 and TRBJ2-3; D may be TRBD1 (6 bases). Germline V CDR1 and CDR2: MNHEY, SMNVEV (reference sequence). This CDR3 is built from 16 residues. The ends were cut back, 6 bases at V and 1 base at J, with 17 bases in the middle. The CDR3 loop reads CASSPRDTLRTDTQYF. As DNA, the CDR3 is TGTGCCAGCAGCCCCCGGGACACCCTACGCACAGATACGCAGTATTTT.

This clonotype was detected only once. This chain connects TRBV7-9 to TRBJ1-1, with a possible D match to TRBD1 (5 bases). Per germline, CDR1 SEHNR and CDR2 FQNEAQ (reference sequence). This CDR3 comprises 13 residues. The V and J ends lost 4 bases and 9 bases respectively, with 15 bases between them. The CDR3 loop reads CASSWGGEKQAFF. CDR3 DNA sequence: TGTGCCAGCAGCTGGGGGGGGGAAAAACAAGCTTTCTTT. Complete variable domain (other parts from reference TRBV7-9 and TRBJ1-1): DTGVSQNPRHKITKRGQNVTFRCDPISEHNRLYWYRQTLGQGPEFLTYFQNEAQLEKSRLLSDRFSAERPKGSFSTLEIQRTEQGDSAMYLCASSWGGEKQAFFGQGTRLTVV.

The genes are TRBV29-1 and TRBJ1-2, with 7 bases that match TRBD1. CDR3 length: 15 amino acids. The germline gives CDR1 SQVTM, CDR2 ANQGSEA. Germline trimming cut 4 bases from V and 5 bases from J; bases unmatched to any gene: 13. The CDR3 loop reads CSVVGDRQGQYGYTF. CDR3 in DNA: TGCAGCGTTGTGGGGGACCGACAGGGACAATATGGCTACACCTTC.